The 13 T cell receptor beta chains below come from one sample, sequenced in a study of blood T cell repertoires in COVID-19. Repertoires were generated with immunoSEQ multiplex PCR, while TCRdb's copy carries only in-frame clones and drops some. The table includes tens of thousands of clones, approximately 86% detected once. The sequencing input was peripheral blood. The receptor source for this set is a man aged 45-60 years with active COVID-19.

The chain has TRBV3-1 (or the pseudogene TRBV3-2) and TRBJ2-3; the D gene is possibly TRBD2 (5 bases). CDR1 LGHDT and CDR2 YNNKEL come from the germline V gene (reference sequence). CDR3 size: 13 residues. The V end was cut by 3 bases, the J end by 6 bases, with 10 bases between. The CDR3 DNA sequence: TGTGCCAGCAGCCACCTTAGCGTTGATACGCAGTATTTT. It encodes CASSHLSVDTQYF.

This clone has only one observation. The genes are TRBV11-1 and TRBJ2-3; 10 bases agree with TRBD1. CDR1 SGHAT and CDR2 FQDESV come from the germline V gene (reference sequence). The CDR3 is made up of 15 amino acids. The junction had 3 bases not matched to a gene; V was cut back by 3 bases and J by 3 bases. CDR3 region: CASSFDRGRTDTQYF. The CDR3 DNA follows: TGTGCCAGCAGCTTCGACAGGGGGCGGACAGATACGCAGTATTTT.

This clone was observed a single time. This rearrangement joins TRBV7-2 to TRBJ2-1; a weak D match, TRBD1 (5 bases). V was shortened by 1 base and J by 2 bases, with 6 bases between the two germline ends. The CDR3 covers 14 residues. Germline CDR1 is SGHTA and CDR2 is FQGNSA. The CDR3 DNA reads as TGTGCCAGCAGCTTAGTACAGGCCTACAATGAGCAGTTCTTC. Amino acids: CASSLVQAYNEQFF.

V is TRBV23-1 and J is TRBJ2-7; D may be TRBD1 (6 bases). TRBV23-1 falls under the ORF class, with uncertain function. V lost 6 bases to trimming and J lost 2 bases, with 20 bases between them. The CDR3 runs 16 residues. The CDR3 sequence: CASRLYCPGHPYEQYF. DNA for the CDR3: TGCGCCAGCAGGCTATACTGTCCGGGACACCCCTACGAGCAGTACTTC.

The chain joins TRBV14 to TRBJ1-2, with D tentatively TRBD1 (6 bases). CDR1 and CDR2 (germline): SGHDN, FVKESK. Trimming took off 4 bases at V and 4 bases at J, with 16 bases between the two ends. CDR3 length equals 15 residues. The CDR3 region is CASSPVRGAGYGYTF. The CDR3 DNA reads TGTGCCAGCAGCCCCGTGCGGGGGGCCGGCTATGGCTACACCTTC.

J is TRBJ2-7 and V is TRBV6-5, with D maybe TRBD1 (5 bases). The CDR3 loop spans 13 amino acids. CDR1 and CDR2 from the germline V gene are MNHEY and SVGAGI. V gave up 1 base and J gave up 3 bases, with 7 bases separating them. The CDR3 sequence is CASSYWQGYEQYF. CDR3 DNA: TGTGCCAGCAGTTACTGGCAGGGCTACGAGCAGTACTTC.

The chain couples TRBV10-3 to TRBJ2-2, with 9 bases identical to TRBD1. CDR1 and CDR2 from the germline V gene are ENHRY and SYGVKD. Trimming cost V 6 bases and J 5 bases; bases outside gene matches: 10. The CDR3 spans 16 residues. The CDR3 here is CAISGPDRGGTGELFF. CDR3 bases: TGTGCCATCAGCGGACCGGACAGGGGAGGGACCGGGGAGCTGTTTTTT.

The chain recombines TRBV3-1 (or the pseudogene TRBV3-2) with TRBJ1-3, with 9 nucleotides matching TRBD1. The CDR3 loop spans 15 amino acids. With 4 bases clipped from V and 7 bases from J, the junction kept 8 bases outside the gene matches. Germline lookup yields CDR1 LGHDT and CDR2 YNNKEL (reference sequence). In DNA form, the CDR3 reads TGTGCCAGCAGCCTAACAGGGGGCAGAGGGAACACCATATATTTT. This translates into CASSLTGGRGNTIYF.

The chain combines TRBV7-9 with TRBJ2-2; D is undetermined. The CDR3 is 12 residues long. The V gene's germline CDR1 is SEHNR and CDR2 FQNEAQ (reference sequence). V was shortened by 2 bases and J by 6 bases, with 4 bases between the two germline ends. The CDR3 DNA follows: TGTGCCAGCAGCTTAAGCCCCGGGGAGCTGTTTTTT. The encoded protein is CASSLSPGELFF.

The chain uses TRBV7-6 and TRBJ2-7; TRBD1 agrees at 7 bases. Trimming removed 3 bases from V and 3 bases from J; junction bases left unmatched: 5. The germline CDR1 and CDR2 sequences are SGHVS and FNYEAQ. CDR3 size: 14 residues. The CDR3 DNA sequence: TGTGCCAGCAGCTTCGACAGGGTCAGCTACGAGCAGTACTTC. Its protein product is CASSFDRVSYEQYF.

The rearrangement joins TRBV7-2 to TRBJ2-7, with 7 bases matching TRBD1. Germline loops: CDR1 SGHTA, CDR2 FQGNSA. The CDR3 length is 13 residues. The V segment lost 4 bases and the J segment 3 bases; nucleotides outside the gene matches: 3. CDR3 sequence: CASSWPGGYEQYF. CDR3 sequence (DNA): TGTGCCAGCAGCTGGCCAGGGGGCTACGAGCAGTACTTC.

The CDR3 DNA reads as TGTGCCAGCAGCCAAGACGAACAGCCGCAGAACAATGAGCAGTTCTTC. As protein: CASSQDEQPQNNEQFF. The chain combines TRBV14 with TRBJ2-1; no clear D. Trimming removed 0 bases at V and 5 bases at J, with 14 bases between. Looked up from germline, CDR1 is SGHDN and CDR2 is FVKESK. The CDR3 is 16 amino acids.

This chain joins TRBV5-1 and TRBJ2-7, with 12 nucleotides matching TRBD2. The CDR3 is made up of 18 amino acids. V was clipped by 0 bases and J by 3 bases; unmatched bases: 10. Germline values: CDR1 SGHRS, CDR2 YFSETQ. The CDR3 is CASSLAGTSGPAGYEQYF. CDR3 coding DNA: TGCGCCAGCAGCTTGGCCGGGACTAGCGGGCCGGCCGGCTACGAGCAGTACTTC.